One and the same sample provided the 29 T cell receptor beta chains below, sequenced in a study of T-cell reconstitution after alpha-beta-depleted transplantation in children. Preparation of the TCRbeta library was carried out with unique molecular identifiers. One entry per CDR3 protein results from TCRdb running MiXCR on the PCR reads. The sample includes over 450,000 distinct CDR3 sequences, about 10% of them seen just once. Source: PBMCs, taken before TCRalphabeta/CD19-depleted stem cell transplant. The receptors derive from a child aged 2 to 9 with inherited bone marrow failure, due to receive a stem cell transplant.

This clonotype was detected only a few times. J is TRBJ2-1 and V is TRBV24-1; D might be TRBD1 (6 bases). V shed 4 bases and J shed 3 bases, with 12 bases lying between them. This CDR3 comprises 15 residues. Germline CDR1 is KGHDR and CDR2 is SFDVKD. This CDR3 reads CATSDPRGIYNEQFF. The CDR3 DNA is TGTGCCACCAGTGACCCCAGGGGCATCTACAATGAGCAGTTCTTC.

This clonotype was seen repeatedly, ten times or more. The chain couples TRBV28 to TRBJ2-3; TRBD2 is a possible D gene (5 bases). Germline V lookup: CDR1 MDHEN, CDR2 SYDVKM. The CDR3 extends over 14 amino acids. V was clipped by 5 bases and J by 4 bases, with 13 bases between them. CDR3 region: CASSSGRGSDTQYF. The CDR3 DNA follows: TGTGCCAGCAGTAGCGGACGAGGATCAGATACGCAGTATTTT. Using reference TRBV28 and TRBJ2-3 for the parts outside the CDR3, the full variable domain is DVKVTQSSRYLVKRTGEKVFLECVQDMDHENMFWYRQDPGLGLRLIYFSYDVKMKEKGDIPEGYSVSREKKERFSLILESASTNQTSMYLCASSSGRGSDTQYFGPGTRLTVL.

This clonotype was picked up many times. This rearrangement joins TRBV12-3 or TRBV12-4 to TRBJ2-2; D may match TRBD1 or TRBD2 (5 bases each). The CDR3 has 15 residues. V shed 3 bases and J shed 5 bases, with 13 bases lying between them. The CDR3 is CASSLGEFRTGELFF. Here the CDR3 DNA reads TGTGCCAGCAGTTTGGGGGAGTTTCGGACCGGGGAGCTGTTTTTT.

The gene calls are TRBV29-1 and TRBJ2-7; D might be TRBD2 (5 bases). The V gene lost 2 bases and the J gene lost 2 bases, with 10 bases spanning the gap. Germline loops: CDR1 SQVTM, CDR2 ANQGSEA. This CDR3 contains 13 residues. CDR3 sequence: CSVESHGAYEQYF. The CDR3 coding sequence is TGCAGCGTTGAAAGCCACGGGGCCTACGAGCAGTACTTC.

This clonotype was seen at least ten times. This rearrangement joins TRBV10-2 to TRBJ2-3, with no clear D. The V gene lost 0 bases and the J gene lost 2 bases, with 12 bases spanning the gap. CDR1 and CDR2 (germline): WSHSY, SAAADI. The CDR3 loop spans 16 amino acids. The CDR3 protein is CASSESTSPHTDTQYF. The CDR3 region has the DNA TGCGCCAGCAGTGAGTCTACGAGCCCCCACACAGATACGCAGTATTTT.

This clonotype was observed many times. The chain uses TRBV11-2 and TRBJ1-6, with 9 bases fitting TRBD1. CDR3 length: 16 amino acids. Germline V lookup: CDR1 SGHAT, CDR2 FQNNGV. Germline trimming cut 1 base from V and 8 bases from J; bases unmatched to any gene: 6. The CDR3 reads CASSLAGTGRDSPLHF. The CDR3, as DNA: TGTGCCAGCAGCTTAGCTGGGACAGGGAGGGATTCACCCCTCCACTTT.

This clonotype was seen ten or more times. The CDR3 is CASSPTAGGLTDTQYF. The CDR3 DNA sequence: TGTGCCAGCAGCCCAACGGCGGGGGGCCTCACAGATACGCAGTATTTT. The chain has TRBV7-9 and TRBJ2-3; TRBD2 matches 8 bases. V was clipped by 5 bases and J by 2 bases; unmatched bases: 9. The CDR3 has 16 amino acids. Germline lookup yields CDR1 SEHNR and CDR2 FQNEAQ (reference sequence). Supplemented by reference TRBV7-9 and TRBJ2-3, the full variable domain reads DTGVSQNPRHKITKRGQNVTFRCDPISEHNRLYWYRQTLGQGPEFLTYFQNEAQLEKSRLLSDRFSAERPKGSFSTLEIQRTEQGDSAMYLCASSPTAGGLTDTQYFGPGTRLTVL.

Of note for this clonotype: Possible read error: a much larger clone is one base away. This chain connects TRBV4-2 to TRBJ1-1, with unresolved D. This CDR3 has 14 residues. Germline-derived CDR1 and CDR2 are LGHNA and YNFKEQ. CDR3 bases: TGTGCCAACAGCCAAGATCGAATGGGCACTGAAGCTTTCTTT. Protein: CANSQDRMGTEAFF.

This clonotype has ten or more counts. The CDR3 DNA sequence: TGTGCCAGCAGCCGTAAGGGCGGTGAGCAGTTCTTC. Its translation is CASSRKGGEQFF. The chain links TRBV6-2 or TRBV6-3 to TRBJ2-1; D remains unclear. The CDR3 is made up of 12 amino acids. Trimming shortened V by 6 bases and J by 9 bases, and 12 bases separated the two germline ends. Germline CDR1 is MNHEY and CDR2 is SVGEGT.

The J gene is TRBJ2-7, the V gene TRBV6-2 or TRBV6-3, with 9 bases aligning to TRBD1. Germline-derived CDR1 and CDR2 are MNHEY and SVGEGT. The CDR3 is 16 amino acids. V lost 2 bases and J lost 2; bases outside the gene matches: 7. In DNA, the CDR3 is TGTGCCAGCAGTTACACCGGACAGGGGAACGCCTACGAGCAGTACTTC. Translating gives CASSYTGQGNAYEQYF.

This clonotype was seen many times. The chain recombines TRBV5-1 with TRBJ2-7, with TRBD2 identical over 11 bases. The CDR3 sequence is 18 residues long. J lost 1 base, V lost 0 bases, and 9 bases had no gene match. In germline, CDR1 is SGHRS, CDR2 YFSETQ. The CDR3 protein is CASSLELAGVGRSYEQYF. The CDR3 nucleotides read TGCGCCAGCAGCTTGGAACTAGCGGGAGTTGGTCGGTCCTACGAGCAGTACTTC.

This clonotype has at least ten counts. V and J are TRBV5-1 and TRBJ1-2; maybe TRBD1 (5 bases). V lost 1 base and J 4 bases, leaving 20 bases between the germline ends. The CDR3 sequence is 17 residues long. Germline V gene sequence: CDR1 SGHRS, CDR2 YFSETQ. CDR3 amino acids: CASSLRFKGPLAYGYTF. The CDR3 nucleotides are TGCGCCAGCAGCTTGAGGTTCAAGGGGCCGCTGGCCTATGGCTACACCTTC.

This clonotype turned up a few times. The CDR3 reads CSAAFNYEQYF. Here the CDR3 DNA reads TGCAGCGCCGCTTTCAATTACGAGCAGTACTTC. The chain carries TRBV29-1 and TRBJ2-7; no reliable D call. Trimming took 7 bases from V and 4 from J, leaving 11 bases between them. The CDR3 contains 11 residues. Germline V CDR1 and CDR2: SQVTM, ANQGSEA.

The chain carries TRBV10-1 and TRBJ2-1; D is perhaps TRBD2 (6 bases). There are 16 residues in the CDR3. Trimming shortened V by 2 bases and J by 4 bases, and 15 bases separated the two germline ends. The germline V gene has CDR1 WNHNN and CDR2 SYGVQD (reference sequence). The CDR3 sequence is CASSEPRGGGYNEQFF. For the CDR3, the DNA is TGCGCCAGCAGTGAGCCTCGAGGTGGGGGGTACAATGAGCAGTTCTTC.

This clonotype was observed once. This sequence joins TRBV3-1 and TRBJ2-7; 8 bases fit TRBD2. CDR1 and CDR2 from the germline V gene are LGHDT and YNNKEL (reference sequence). The V and J ends lost 1 base and 5 bases, in that order; junction bases with no gene match: 1. CDR3 length: 13 residues. CDR3 residues: CASSQVAGNEQYF. The CDR3 nucleotides are TGTGCCAGCAGCCAAGTAGCGGGGAACGAGCAGTACTTC.

This clonotype was picked up many times. This chain uses TRBV6-2 or TRBV6-3 with TRBJ2-7, with 12 bases that match TRBD2. Germline trimming cut 7 bases from V and 4 bases from J; bases unmatched to any gene: 5. CDR3 length equals 14 residues. Per germline, CDR1 MNHEY and CDR2 SVGEGT. The CDR3 DNA follows: TGTGCCAGCACCTTTGGACTAGCGGGATACGAGCAGTACTTC. Translation: CASTFGLAGYEQYF.

This clonotype has just a few counts. The CDR3 protein is CASSQDLHHTDTQYF. In nucleotides, the CDR3 is TGCGCCAGCAGCCAAGATTTACATCACACAGATACGCAGTATTTT. The chain employs TRBV4-3 and TRBJ2-3; no firm D call. V was clipped by 0 bases and J by 2 bases, with 9 bases between them. The CDR3 is 15 residues long. In germline, CDR1 is LGHNA, CDR2 YSLEER.

This clonotype was counted ten times or more. This CDR3 is CSASGLLAYNSPLHF. The CDR3 bases are TGCAGTGCTAGTGGTCTCCTGGCTTATAATTCACCCCTCCACTTT. The gene calls are TRBV20-1 and TRBJ1-6; unclear D gene. This CDR3 comprises 15 residues. Between the trimmed V and J ends, which lost 3 bases and 4 bases, there was a span of 13 bases. CDR1 is DFQATT, CDR2 SNEGSKA, per germline (reference sequence).

This clonotype was recorded at least ten times. This chain uses TRBV5-4 with TRBJ2-2; no clear D. Trimming took off 0 bases at V and 0 bases at J, with 6 bases between the two ends. This CDR3 has 15 residues. In germline, CDR1 is SGHNT, CDR2 YYREEE (reference sequence). This CDR3 reads CASSLVRSNTGELFF. The CDR3 DNA reads as TGTGCCAGCAGCTTGGTTAGATCGAACACCGGGGAGCTGTTTTTT.

At least ten counts were recorded for this clonotype. The junction and the germline gene differ at one end; a read error may be behind it. The V gene is TRBV3-1, the J gene TRBJ2-7; D uncertain. The CDR3 consists of 12 residues. The germline V gene encodes CDR1 LGHDT and CDR2 YNNKEL (reference sequence). The CDR3 region has the DNA TGTTCCAGCAGCCTCTCCGGCTACGAGCAGTACTTC. As protein: CSSSLSGYEQYF.

This clonotype was observed at least ten times. The chain employs TRBV10-3 and TRBJ2-5; TRBD1 aligns across 8 bases. Germline V gives CDR1 ENHRY, CDR2 SYGVKD. With V trimmed by 7 bases and J by 5 bases, 9 bases remained unmatched. The CDR3 has 14 residues. The CDR3 here is CAIKDQTGDETQYF. CDR3 sequence (DNA): TGTGCCATCAAGGATCAGACAGGGGACGAGACCCAGTACTTC.

As concerns this clonotype: With a much larger clone just one base away, this may be a read error. V gene TRBV20-1 combines with J gene TRBJ2-7, with D tentatively TRBD2 (6 bases). The V gene's germline CDR1 is DFQATT and CDR2 SNEGSKA (reference sequence). This CDR3 is built from 16 residues. In nucleotides, the CDR3 is TGCTGTATCAGTTCCGACTTGGAGGGAGTGCGGTACGAGCAGTACTTC. It yields the protein CCISSDLEGVRYEQYF.

This chain uses TRBV14 with TRBJ2-1; 8 bases are a match to TRBD2. V shed 3 bases and J 5 bases; nucleotides not matched to a gene: 6. The CDR3 extends over 15 amino acids. The germline V gene has CDR1 SGHDN and CDR2 FVKESK. The CDR3 region is CASSHREGLDNEQFF. The CDR3, as DNA: TGTGCCAGCAGCCACCGGGAGGGCCTCGACAATGAGCAGTTCTTC.

The V call is TRBV28, the J call TRBJ2-7; D is perhaps TRBD1 (6 bases). Deletions cut 9 bases from V and 11 bases from J, with 20 bases between. This CDR3 region has 12 residues. Germline V gives CDR1 MDHEN, CDR2 SYDVKM. CDR3 nucleotide sequence: TGTGCCAGTAGCTCAAATCGGGACAAGGAGTACTTC. It yields the protein CASSSNRDKEYF.

This clonotype was counted at least ten times. The chain joins TRBV7-9 to TRBJ2-7, with unresolved D. V was cut by 2 bases and J by 7 bases, with 9 bases left in between. This CDR3 has 12 residues. In germline, CDR1 is SEHNR, CDR2 FQNEAQ (reference sequence). The CDR3 loop is CASSLWLDEQYF. CDR3 in DNA: TGTGCCAGCAGCTTATGGCTAGATGAGCAGTACTTC.

This clonotype was observed at least ten times. The genes are TRBV28 and TRBJ1-1; the match to TRBD1 covers 8 bases. V lost 4 bases to trimming and J lost 8 bases; unmatched junction nucleotides: 12. CDR3 length equals 15 residues. From germline, CDR1 is MDHEN and CDR2 SYDVKM. CDR3 nucleotides: TGTGCCAGCAGTTGGGACAGGTGGGGGATCCCAGAAGCTTTCTTT. It yields the protein CASSWDRWGIPEAFF.

J is TRBJ1-6 and V is TRBV12-3 or TRBV12-4; the D gene is possibly TRBD1 (5 bases). The CDR3 runs to 15 residues. V was trimmed by 6 bases and J by 6 bases, leaving 15 bases between them. The CDR3 region is CASSPGPRFNSPLHF. The CDR3 coding sequence is TGTGCCAGCAGCCCGGGACCGAGATTTAATTCACCCCTCCACTTT.

This clonotype was counted many times. The chain couples TRBV5-1 to TRBJ1-5; tentatively, D is TRBD1 (5 bases). V was cut by 3 bases and J by 2 bases, with 15 bases left in between. There are 16 residues in the CDR3. Germline V gene data show CDR1 as SGHRS and CDR2 as YFSETQ. CDR3 bases: TGCGCCAGCAGCTGGGGCTCCACTGGGGGCAATCAGCCCCAGCATTTT. Translation gives CASSWGSTGGNQPQHF. The whole variable domain, remainder taken from reference TRBV5-1 and TRBJ1-5, is KAGVTQTPRYLIKTRGQQVTLSCSPISGHRSVSWYQQTPGQGLQFLFEYFSETQRNKGNFPGRFSGRQFSNSRSEMNVSTLELGDSALYLCASSWGSTGGNQPQHFGDGTRLSIL.

This clonotype was seen at least ten times. The V gene is TRBV12-3 or TRBV12-4, the J gene TRBJ2-1; 8 nucleotides match TRBD2. J lost 3 bases, V lost 6 bases, and 7 bases had no gene match. The CDR3 runs 15 residues. CDR3 region: CASSPRAGGYNEQFF. CDR3 nucleotides: TGTGCCAGCAGCCCGCGCGCGGGGGGCTACAATGAGCAGTTCTTC.